The next 9 T cell receptor beta chains were all read from a single sample in a study of response to subunit inactivated influenza vaccine. MiXCR, applied by TCRdb to the RT-PCR reads, yields one record per CDR3 protein. The sample shows hundreds of thousands of distinct CDR3 sequences, about 15% of them seen only once. The material sequenced was PBMCs from blood, taken 14 days before vaccination. The source is a man in his fifties who received an inactivated influenza vaccine.

This clonotype was found once. The CDR3 is CASSRNSGGAATLTDTQYF. CDR3 DNA sequence: TGTGCCAGCAGCCGAAATAGCGGGGGGGCCGCTACTCTCACAGATACGCAGTATTTT. The V gene is TRBV11-2, the J gene TRBJ2-3; 11 bases align to TRBD2. This CDR3 region has 19 residues. Looked up from germline, CDR1 is SGHAT and CDR2 is FQNNGV. The J segment lost 2 bases and the V segment lost 5 bases, leaving 15 bases of the junction unmatched.

This clonotype has ten or more counts. The chain employs TRBV7-9 and TRBJ2-5; the D is unclear. Germline V CDR1 and CDR2: SEHNR, FQNEAQ (reference sequence). There are 16 residues in the CDR3. Trimming took off 2 bases at V and 1 base at J, with 14 bases between the two ends. The CDR3 nucleotides read TGTGCCAGCAGCTTAATTGTGTGGGGTGGCCAAGAGACCCAGTACTTC. This encodes CASSLIVWGGQETQYF.

This clonotype occurred a few times. This chain uses TRBV6-1 with TRBJ1-2; 8 bases line up with TRBD1. CDR1 and CDR2 from the germline V gene are MNHNS and SASEGT. Trimming cost V 5 bases and J 2 bases; bases outside gene matches: 4. The CDR3 is made up of 14 amino acids. The CDR3 DNA sequence: TGTGCCAGCAGTAAACGGACAGGGAACTATGGCTACACCTTC. This codes for CASSKRTGNYGYTF.

This clonotype was seen many times. The chain has TRBV6-2 or TRBV6-3 and TRBJ2-7, with a weak D call TRBD2 (5 bases). Germline V gene data show CDR1 as MNHEY and CDR2 as SVGEGT. The CDR3 totals 16 residues. V dropped 5 bases and J dropped 5 bases, with 22 bases sitting between them. CDR3 coding DNA: TGTGCCAGCAGTAGTGGAAAGCGGTCTCCGAACCACGAGCAGTACTTC. Protein product: CASSSGKRSPNHEQYF.

This clonotype occurred a few times. CDR3 DNA: TGTGCCAGCAGTTACTCGTTCGGGGGCTCGGGTCAGCCCCAGCATTTT. It translates to CASSYSFGGSGQPQHF. The V call is TRBV6-5, the J call TRBJ1-5, with D tentatively TRBD1 (6 bases). This CDR3 is built from 16 residues. The germline CDR1 and CDR2 sequences are MNHEY and SVGAGI. The V and J ends lost 0 bases and 6 bases respectively, with 15 bases between them.

Here the CDR3 reads CASSLALTGITGELFF. Here the CDR3 DNA reads TGCGCCAGCAGCTTGGCCCTAACAGGGATCACCGGGGAGCTGTTTTTT. This sequence joins TRBV5-1 and TRBJ2-2; TRBD1 is a possible D gene (6 bases). Germline V gene lookup returns CDR1 SGHRS and CDR2 YFSETQ. The CDR3 sequence is 16 residues long. Trimming left V 0 bases short and J 4 bases short, with 13 bases between.

This rearrangement joins TRBV20-1 to TRBJ2-2, with TRBD1 as a possible D gene (5 bases). CDR3 length: 14 amino acids. Deletions cut 4 bases from V and 0 bases from J, with 9 bases between. Germline V lookup: CDR1 DFQATT, CDR2 SNEGSKA (reference sequence). The CDR3 DNA reads as TGCAGTGCTACCGACAGCGCGAACACCGGGGAGCTGTTTTTT. It encodes CSATDSANTGELFF.

This clonotype was counted many times. V usage is TRBV9 and J usage is TRBJ1-1; D is uncertain. This CDR3 region has 14 residues. The V and J ends lost 1 base and 2 bases respectively, with 9 bases between them. From germline, CDR1 is SGDLS and CDR2 YYNGEE. The CDR3 DNA is TGTGCCAGCAGCGTACGCCCAAGTAACACTGAAGCTTTCTTT. This translates into CASSVRPSNTEAFF.

The chain is built from TRBV20-1 and TRBJ2-7; the match to TRBD2 covers 7 bases. J was trimmed by 2 bases and V by 4 bases; bases with no gene match: 5. This CDR3 contains 13 residues. Germline V lookup: CDR1 DFQATT, CDR2 SNEGSKA (reference sequence). CDR3 sequence: CSANGGTTYEQYF. The CDR3 nucleotides read TGCAGTGCTAACGGGGGGACGACCTACGAGCAGTACTTC.